This T cell receptor (beta chain) stems from a study of cytomegalovirus exposure and HLA in healthy donors. Study observations and caveats: Solely CMV serostatus was available to characterize immune exposure.

Concerning this clone: Its matching antigen is unknown.

Use of 60 Vbeta and 13 Jbeta primers characterized the PCR. Here immunoSEQ multiplex PCR was the method, and the copy in TCRdb shows in-frame clones only, minus some. The table includes about 200,000 clones, roughly four fifths detected once. Germline CDR1 reads SGHAT; CDR2 reads FQDESV (reference sequence). Unmatched junction bases numbered 4, after V lost 5 bases and J lost 1 base. The CDR3 covers 14 residues. The chain employs TRBV11-1 and TRBJ1-1, with 7 bases fitting TRBD1. Sequenced sample: PBMCs. This TCR derives from a girl aged 2-9 years in good health and CMV-seronegative. The CDR3 sequence: CASSRRDRNTEAFF. CDR3 DNA sequence: TGTGCCAGCAGCCGGAGGGACAGGAACACTGAAGCTTTCTTT.